The present T cell receptor beta chain was sequenced within a study of cytomegalovirus exposure and HLA in healthy donors. Across the whole study: Of fewer than 450 genotyped donors, 65% to 85% clustered with self-reported Caucasian donors. Overall study findings and caveats: Links to common viral pathogens appeared, in a later analysis, for several of the most significant clusters.

Germline values: CDR1 WNHNN, CDR2 SYGVQD (reference sequence). This CDR3 has 15 amino acids. Trimming stripped 3 bases from V and 5 bases from J, with 16 bases between. Primers: 60 Vbeta forward and 13 Jbeta reverse. The protocol was immunoSEQ multiplex PCR, while the TCRdb copy is restricted to in-frame clones and leaves out a portion. This sample has about 150,000 clones, with 70% to 80% found just once. Concerning this clone: Antigen unknown.

The chain couples TRBV10-1 to TRBJ1-1; D might be TRBD1 (6 bases). This TCR derives from a man in his forties in good health and CMV-seropositive. Sequenced: PBMCs. CDR3 sequence: CASSDFSGTRTEAFF. CDR3 sequence (DNA): TGCGCCAGCAGTGATTTCTCCGGGACAAGGACTGAAGCTTTCTTT.